This T cell receptor beta chain comes out of a study of T-cell reconstitution after alpha-beta-depleted transplantation in children. Preparation of the TCRbeta library was carried out with unique molecular identifiers. TCRdb used MiXCR to reprocess the PCR reads, holding one entry per CDR3 protein. The sample consists of hundreds of thousands of distinct CDR3 sequences, 10% of them appearing once. This clonotype showed up just a few times. The CDR3 consists of 13 residues. Trimming removed 1 base at V and 9 bases at J, with 12 bases between. This chain links TRBV12-3 or TRBV12-4 with TRBJ1-2; D ambiguous. The material was PBMCs from the stem cell graft donor, obtained from the stem cell graft. The sequence was obtained from a human donor who donated a stem cell graft to a child with acute myeloid leukemia. CDR3 nucleotides: TGTGCCAGCAGTTTAGACCCGGACTGGAGCTACACCTTC. Residues: CASSLDPDWSYTF.